This T cell receptor beta chain was found in a study of multiple sclerosis patients with progressive multifocal leukoencephalopathy. Notes on the study in general: Before and during natalizumab, the clones expanded at PML already existed.

The time point is: time of PML onset. Sequenced by immunoSEQ multiplex PCR; TCRdb stores in-frame clones only, minus some. Of tens of thousands of clones in the sample, about 90% are singletons; the top ten hold 3% to 3.5%. Regarding this clone: Its specificity is not known.

This CDR3 region has 13 residues. V lost 3 bases and J lost 0, with 8 bases in between. Germline V gene data show CDR1 as GTSNPN and CDR2 as SVGIG (reference sequence). The sequence was obtained from a human donor with progressive multifocal leukoencephalopathy. The V and J genes are TRBV30 and TRBJ1-2; D is possibly TRBD1 (6 bases). The specimen comprised PBMCs, sampled from a patient treated with natalizumab. The CDR3 sequence is CAWRGGANYGYTF. Here the CDR3 DNA reads TGTGCCTGGAGAGGGGGAGCTAACTATGGCTACACCTTC.